A selection of T cell receptor beta chains follows, all from one sample in a study of preoperative IRX-2 immunotherapy in early breast cancer. The assay was immunoSEQ multiplex PCR, and TCRdb's table has in-frame clones only and misses some. The sample lists roughly 30,000 clones, over 80% occurring once. Specimen: lymph node tissue, collected from a patient treated with IRX-2 immunotherapy. These receptors were taken from a human donor with breast cancer. CDR3s include the opening cysteine and the closing phenylalanine or tryptophan. Fields, in order: J gene, V gene, D gene, clone size, CDR3 protein, CDR3 DNA. The D gene is left open where the match is weak. Expanded clones are given a class, and other clones once, few, many or no size at all.

>TRBJ2-1|TRBV18|.|.
CASSPNSGNEQFF
TGTGCCAGCTCACCAAATTCGGGCAATGAGCAGTTCTTC
>TRBJ2-6|TRBV14|.|.
CASSLAGGANVLTF
TGTGCCAGCAGCCTTGCGGGAGGGGCCAACGTCCTGACTTTC
>TRBJ1-5|TRBV18|.|.
CASSFSAQANSNQPQHF
TGTGCCAGCTCATTTTCCGCCCAGGCAAATAGCAATCAGCCCCAGCATTTT
>TRBJ1-3|TRBV5-1|.|few
CASSLVGYGNTIYF
TGCGCCAGCAGCTTGGTGGGGTATGGAAACACCATATATTTT
>TRBJ1-6|TRBV19|TRBD1|.
CASSEQGNGDSPLHF
TGTGCCAGTAGCGAACAGGGGAATGGTGATTCACCCCTCCACTTT
>TRBJ2-2|TRBV7-1|.|.
CASSFFGSNTGELFF
TGTGCCAGCAGCTTTTTTGGTTCGAACACCGGGGAGCTGTTTTTT
>TRBJ2-5|TRBV18|.|.
CASSPPRGRGETQYF
TGTGCCAGCTCACCACCTCGGGGCAGGGGAGAGACCCAGTACTTC
>TRBJ1-1|TRBV9|.|.
CASSPYNTVGNTEAFF
TGTGCCAGCAGCCCGTATAACACGGTGGGGAACACTGAAGCTTTCTTT
>TRBJ2-5|TRBV14|.|.
CASSQLGETQYF
TGTGCCAGCAGCCAACTAGGCGAGACCCAGTACTTC
>TRBJ1-1|TRBV9|.|.
CASSLGPPNTEAFF
TGTGCCAGCAGCCTGGGGCCCCCGAACACTGAAGCTTTCTTT
>TRBJ1-3|TRBV7-1|.|once
CASRGYKGSSGNTIYF
TGTGCCAGCAGGGGGTATAAGGGTAGCTCTGGAAACACCATATATTTT
>TRBJ1-1|TRBV10-1|.|.
CASSGSTEAFF
TGCGCCAGCAGTGGGTCCACTGAAGCTTTCTTT
>TRBJ2-7|TRBV10-1|.|.
CASSERAGTIVYEQYF
TGCGCCAGCAGTGAGAGGGCAGGGACGATCGTCTACGAGCAGTACTTC
>TRBJ1-5|TRBV19|.|.
CASSPWGRGSQPQHF
TGTGCCAGTAGTCCTTGGGGCAGGGGAAGCCAGCCCCAGCATTTT
>TRBJ2-7|TRBV18|TRBD2|.
CASSPSTSGTYEQYF
TGTGCCAGCTCACCATCGACTAGCGGTACCTACGAGCAGTACTTC
>TRBJ2-5|TRBV14|.|.
CASSQKKTQYF
TGTGCCAGCAGCCAAAAAAAGACCCAGTACTTC
>TRBJ2-7|TRBV29-1|TRBD1|.
CSVGRTGGPYEQYF
TGCAGCGTGGGAAGGACAGGGGGCCCCTACGAGCAGTACTTC
>TRBJ2-1|TRBV28|.|.
CASSPVGPGENEQFF
TGTGCCAGCAGTCCGGTTGGACCAGGGGAGAATGAGCAGTTCTTC
>TRBJ2-1|TRBV5-1|TRBD2|.
CASSSGRQGMNNEQFF
TGCGCCAGCAGCTCCGGGAGGCAGGGTATGAACAATGAGCAGTTCTTC
>TRBJ1-6|TRBV28|.|.
CASSFPGHNSPLHF
TGTGCCAGCAGTTTTCCGGGACACAATTCACCCCTCCACTTT
>TRBJ2-2|TRBV15|.|.
CATSTWGGPDTGELFF
TGTGCCACCAGCACCTGGGGCGGGCCCGACACCGGGGAGCTGTTTTTT
>TRBJ1-5|TRBV10-3|TRBD1|.
CAISRQGGNQPQHF
TGTGCCATCAGCAGACAGGGGGGCAATCAGCCCCAGCATTTT
>TRBJ2-7|TRBV14|TRBD2|.
CASSQSGGPYEQYF
TGTGCCAGCAGCCAGAGCGGGGGGCCCTACGAGCAGTACTTC
>TRBJ2-1|TRBV29-1|.|.
CSVTTGYNEQFF
TGCAGCGTTACAACAGGTTACAATGAGCAGTTCTTC
>TRBJ1-1|TRBV23-1|TRBD1|.
CASSPGQGENTEAFF
TGCGCCAGCAGTCCGGGACAGGGGGAGAACACTGAAGCTTTCTTT
>TRBJ2-7|TRBV29-1|.|.
CSVEGGPYEQYF
TGCAGCGTTGAAGGGGGCCCGTACGAGCAGTACTTC
>TRBJ1-2|TRBV28|.|.
CASSYRDAVYGYTF
TGTGCCAGCAGTTACAGGGACGCGGTCTATGGCTACACCTTC
>TRBJ2-7|TRBV28|TRBD1|.
CASSPPGQGAIEQYF
TGTGCCAGCAGTCCCCCGGGACAGGGGGCAATCGAGCAGTACTTC
>TRBJ2-2|TRBV19|.|.
CASSAGDTGELFF
TGTGCCAGTAGTGCGGGCGACACCGGGGAGCTGTTTTTT
>TRBJ2-7|TRBV6-7|TRBD2|.
CASSEMAGLGYEQYF
TGTGCCAGCAGTGAGATGGCGGGACTAGGCTACGAGCAGTACTTC
>TRBJ1-4|TRBV7-5|.|.
CASSLGSQGEKLFF
TGTGCCAGCAGCTTGGGGTCCCAGGGTGAAAAACTGTTTTTT
>TRBJ1-3|TRBV6-8|.|.
CASSFYPGNTIYF
TGTGCCAGCAGTTTCTACCCAGGGAACACCATATATTTT
>TRBJ1-2|TRBV6-8|TRBD1|few
CASSSLDRGLGGYTF
TGTGCCAGCAGTTCCTTGGACAGGGGGCTTGGTGGCTACACCTTC
>TRBJ2-6|TRBV29-1|TRBD1|.
CSARTGIYSGANVLTF
TGCAGCGCCCGGACAGGAATCTACTCTGGGGCCAACGTCCTGACTTTC
>TRBJ2-1|TRBV6-8|.|.
CASSLMGGRMRFEQFF
TGTGCCAGCAGTTTGATGGGGGGGCGTATGAGGTTTGAGCAGTTCTTC
>TRBJ1-2|TRBV25-1|.|.
CASSVGGRGYTF
TGTGCCAGCAGTGTAGGGGGTAGAGGCTACACCTTC
>TRBJ1-3|TRBV11-3|.|.
CASSPRDLRLRTIYF
TGTGCCAGCAGCCCTCGAGACCTCCGTTTAAGGACCATATATTTT
>TRBJ1-5|TRBV14|.|.
CATIAGEKNF
TGTGCCACCATCGCAGGCGAGAAGAATTTT